This is a list of T cell receptor beta chains from one sample in a study of CD8+CD57+ T cells in acquired aplastic anemia. TCRdb redid the calling of the reads with MiXCR, one entry per CDR3 protein. The data contain 90,000 to 150,000 distinct CDR3 sequences, over 55% of them seen just once; the ten biggest clones take up roughly 30%. The sample was sorted CD4+, CD8+, or CD8+CD57+ T cells (not recorded which) from PBMCs. Every receptor here comes from a human donor with aplastic anemia. Both conserved end residues are part of each CDR3. The D gene is left open where the match is weak. Expanded clones get a size class; other rows say once, few or many, or leave the size out.

>TRBD1|TRBV10-3|TRBJ2-5|NA
CAISPQGEAETQYF
TGTGCCATCAGTCCCCAGGGGGAAGCGGAGACCCAGTACTTC
>NA|TRBV6-5|TRBJ1-1|NA
CASSYRARAFF
TGTGCCAGCAGTTACAGGGCGAGAGCTTTCTTT
>NA|TRBV20-1|TRBJ2-1|NA
CSARTPDSYNEQFF
TGCAGTGCTAGAACTCCGGACAGTTACAATGAGCAGTTCTTC
>NA|TRBV24-1|TRBJ2-1|many
CATSVESYNEQFF
TGTGCCACCAGTGTAGAATCCTACAATGAGCAGTTCTTC
>NA|TRBV10-3|TRBJ1-2|once
CAISEETDRYGYTF
TGTGCCATCAGTGAGGAGACGGACCGCTATGGCTACACCTTC
>NA|TRBV7-9|TRBJ2-7|many
CASSLVGPSSYEQYF
TGTGCCAGCAGCTTAGTTGGACCCTCGAGCTACGAGCAGTACTTC
>TRBD1|TRBV10-3|TRBJ1-2|few
CAIDREDGYTF
TGTGCCATCGACAGGGAGGATGGCTACACCTTC
>TRBD2|TRBV20-1|TRBJ2-5|NA
CSARRRGATLETQYF
TGCAGTGCTCGGCGGCGGGGGGCCACATTGGAGACCCAGTACTTC
>TRBD1|TRBV6-1|TRBJ2-5|many
CASSPWTGETQYF
TGTGCCAGCAGTCCTTGGACAGGAGAGACCCAGTACTTC
>TRBD2|TRBV10-3|TRBJ2-1|NA
CAILMTDKTSGRLYNEQFF
TGTGCCATCTTAATGACAGACAAGACTAGCGGGAGACTATACAATGAGCAGTTCTTC
>NA|TRBV2|TRBJ1-5|NA
CASSQEGVSQPQHF
TGTGCCAGCAGTCAGGAAGGGGTCAGTCAGCCCCAGCATTTT
>NA|TRBV5-1|TRBJ2-7|NA
CASSWGGGSYEQYF
TGCGCCAGCAGCTGGGGTGGGGGCTCCTACGAGCAGTACTTC
>NA|TRBV24-1|TRBJ2-3|many
CATSERGVGEGDTQYF
TGTGCCACCAGTGAGCGAGGGGTGGGCGAGGGAGATACGCAGTATTTT
>NA|TRBV15|TRBJ1-2|NA
CATSRPMDGYYGYTF
TGTGCCACCAGCAGACCCATGGACGGCTACTATGGCTACACCTTC
>NA|TRBV5-4|TRBJ1-1|NA
CASSLGVENTEAFF
TGTGCCAGCAGCTTGGGTGTGGAGAACACTGAAGCTTTCTTT
>NA|TRBV15|TRBJ2-1|NA
CATSRTREDNEQFF
TGTGCCACCAGCAGAACCAGGGAGGACAATGAGCAGTTCTTC
>TRBD2|TRBV6-5|TRBJ2-7|many
CASSYSTSANEQYF
TGTGCCAGCAGTTACTCGACTAGCGCCAACGAGCAGTACTTC
>TRBD2|TRBV3-1|TRBJ2-7|NA
CASTRVAGVSEQYF
TGTGCCAGCACCAGGGTAGCGGGGGTGTCAGAGCAGTACTTC
>NA|TRBV2|TRBJ2-7|NA
CASSVLAGEQYF
TGTGCCAGCAGTGTACTAGCTGGCGAGCAGTACTTC
>TRBD2|TRBV6-1|TRBJ2-7|NA
CASRGTRYEQYF
TGTGCCAGCCGAGGGACTAGGTACGAGCAGTACTTC
>TRBD1|TRBV20-1|TRBJ2-7|NA
CSARPGQGASYEQYF
TGCAGTGCTAGACCCGGACAGGGGGCATCCTACGAGCAGTACTTC
>NA|TRBV29-1|TRBJ1-4|NA
CSVHQGLSNEKMFF
TGCAGCGTTCATCAGGGTCTTTCTAATGAAAAAATGTTTTTT